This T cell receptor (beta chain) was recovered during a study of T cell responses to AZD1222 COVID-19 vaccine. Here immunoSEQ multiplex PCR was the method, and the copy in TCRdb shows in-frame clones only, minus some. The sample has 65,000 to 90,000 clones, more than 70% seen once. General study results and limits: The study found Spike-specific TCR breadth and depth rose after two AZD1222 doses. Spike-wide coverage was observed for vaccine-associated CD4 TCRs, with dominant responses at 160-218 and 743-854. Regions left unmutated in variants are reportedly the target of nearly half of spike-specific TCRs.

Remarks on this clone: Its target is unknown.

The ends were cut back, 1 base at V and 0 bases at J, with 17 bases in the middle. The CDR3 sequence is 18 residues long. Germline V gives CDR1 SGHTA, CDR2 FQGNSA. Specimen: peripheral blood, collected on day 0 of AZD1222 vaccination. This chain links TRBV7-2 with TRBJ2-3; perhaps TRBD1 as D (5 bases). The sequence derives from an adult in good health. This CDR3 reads CASSLGSYRPDSTDTQYF. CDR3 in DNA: TGTGCCAGCAGCTTAGGCTCCTACAGGCCCGATAGCACAGATACGCAGTATTTT.